Following are 30 T cell receptor beta chains from one sample sequenced in a study of technical replicates of blood from a few donors. Assay used: immunoSEQ multiplex PCR; TCRdb lists only in-frame clones, some missing. The sample yields roughly 100,000 clones, over 90% seen once. The sequenced material came from T cells isolated from PBMCs. Receptors originate from a human donor in good health.

The chain employs TRBV11-2 and TRBJ2-1; TRBD2 aligns across 10 bases. V lost 0 bases and J lost 7; bases outside the gene matches: 3. This CDR3 is built from 15 residues. Germline V gives CDR1 SGHAT, CDR2 FQNNGV. CDR3: CASSLDSGRMNEQFF. The CDR3 region has the DNA TGTGCCAGCAGCTTAGATAGCGGGAGGATGAATGAGCAGTTCTTC. Full variable domain (rest looked up from reference TRBV11-2 and TRBJ2-1): EAGVAQSPRYKIIEKRQSVAFWCNPISGHATLYWYQQILGQGPKLLIQFQNNGVVDDSQLPKDRFSAERLKGVDSTLKIQPAKLEDSAVYLCASSLDSGRMNEQFFGPGTRLTVL.

The CDR3 coding sequence is TGTGCCAGCAGCTTCCCACTAGCGGGAGTCCAAGAGACCCAGTACTTC. Protein product: CASSFPLAGVQETQYF. V is TRBV7-8 and J is TRBJ2-5; 11 bases line up with TRBD2. CDR1 and CDR2 (germline): SGHVS, FQNEAQ. V gave up 3 bases and J gave up 1 base; unmatched junction bases: 4. The CDR3 is made up of 16 amino acids.

The chain combines TRBV11-3 with TRBJ2-1; D uncertain. The V end lost 1 base, the J end lost 7 bases, and 8 bases lay between the germline ends. The CDR3 loop spans 13 amino acids. The germline V gene has CDR1 SGHNT and CDR2 YENEEA. The CDR3 reads CASSLGRWNEQFF. In DNA form, the CDR3 reads TGTGCCAGCAGCTTAGGCAGGTGGAATGAGCAGTTCTTC.

This chain joins TRBV5-1 and TRBJ1-1; 9 positions match TRBD1. CDR1 is SGHRS, CDR2 YFSETQ, per germline. This CDR3 has 16 residues. J gave up 0 bases and V 2 bases, and 5 bases lay outside the gene matches. CDR3 sequence reads: CASSLSGTGMNTEAFF. The CDR3, as DNA: TGCGCCAGCAGCTTATCCGGGACAGGGATGAACACTGAAGCTTTCTTT.

The rearrangement links TRBV6-4 to TRBJ2-7, with 11 bases that match TRBD1. This CDR3 is built from 14 residues. Germline V gives CDR1 MRHNA, CDR2 SNTAGT. Losses at the gene ends were 5 bases for V and 4 bases for J; bases not matched to a gene: 4. CDR3 amino acids: CASSMDRGPYEQYF. CDR3 nucleotides: TGTGCCAGCAGTATGGACAGGGGGCCATACGAGCAGTACTTC.

The chain recombines TRBV7-9 with TRBJ2-3; 7 bases are shared with TRBD2. V was clipped by 10 bases and J by 3 bases; unmatched bases: 13. The CDR3 covers 15 residues. Looked up from germline, CDR1 is SEHNR and CDR2 is FQNEAQ (reference sequence). CDR3 in DNA: TGTGCCACCCCCCGGGGGGTCTTGGGGACAGATACGCAGTATTTT. As protein: CATPRGVLGTDTQYF.

The chain is built from TRBV19 and TRBJ1-2; TRBD1 matches 9 bases. The germline V gene encodes CDR1 LNHDA and CDR2 SQIVND (reference sequence). The CDR3 runs 14 residues. Unmatched junction bases numbered 10, after V lost 6 bases and J lost 8 bases. The CDR3 region is CASRRDRALGGYTF. The CDR3 DNA reads TGTGCCAGTAGACGGGACAGGGCCCTGGGAGGCTACACCTTC.

This chain links TRBV7-9 with TRBJ1-2; D is possibly TRBD1 (6 bases). With 10 bases removed from V and 1 base from J, the gap between germline ends came to 13 bases. The CDR3 spans 13 residues. The germline V gene encodes CDR1 SEHNR and CDR2 FQNEAQ (reference sequence). CDR3: CATEEQGNYGYTF. The CDR3 DNA reads TGTGCCACCGAAGAACAGGGTAACTATGGCTACACCTTC.

The chain combines TRBV5-1 with TRBJ1-1, with D perhaps matching TRBD1 (5 bases). V was shortened by 1 base and J by 7 bases, with 8 bases between the two germline ends. The CDR3 runs to 12 residues. CDR1 and CDR2 from the germline V gene are SGHRS and YFSETQ. The CDR3 DNA sequence: TGCGCCAGCAGCTTGTGGCAGGGTGAAGCTTTCTTT. As protein: CASSLWQGEAFF.

The gene calls are TRBV10-3 and TRBJ1-1, with 9 bases identical to TRBD1. The germline V gene encodes CDR1 ENHRY and CDR2 SYGVKD. V gave up 8 bases and J gave up 5 bases; unmatched junction bases: 9. CDR3 length: 14 residues. CDR3: CAIGGQGRRTEAFF. In DNA form, the CDR3 reads TGTGCCATCGGAGGACAGGGGCGCAGGACTGAAGCTTTCTTT.

The CDR3 spells CSVGGTGLVGEKLFF. The CDR3 DNA reads as TGCAGCGTTGGAGGGACAGGGCTGGTTGGGGAAAAACTGTTTTTT. V usage is TRBV29-1 and J usage is TRBJ1-4; 9 nucleotides agree with TRBD1. Per the germline V gene, CDR1 is SQVTM and CDR2 is ANQGSEA. The CDR3 is 15 amino acids. The trim removed 4 bases at V and 8 bases at J, leaving 11 bases unmatched.

This clone was seen more than once but under ten times. The rearrangement uses TRBV5-4 and TRBJ2-7, with D unresolved. Trimming took off 0 bases at V and 1 base at J, with 11 bases between the two ends. Germline CDR1 SGHNT, CDR2 YYREEE (reference sequence). The CDR3 is 15 amino acids. CDR3 amino acids: CASSLESARSYEQYF. The CDR3 bases are TGTGCCAGCAGCTTGGAGTCTGCGAGGTCCTACGAGCAGTACTTC.

This clone was observed a single time. V gene TRBV15 combines with J gene TRBJ2-7; D gene unclear. Per germline, CDR1 LNHNV and CDR2 YYDKDF (reference sequence). CDR3 size: 11 residues. V was shortened by 7 bases and J by 5 bases, with 9 bases between the two germline ends. DNA for the CDR3: TGTGCCACCAAGCCGGGTGACGAGCAGTACTTC. Translated, it gives CATKPGDEQYF.

J is TRBJ1-3 and V is TRBV19; D is uncertain. CDR3 length equals 14 residues. Germline V gene lookup returns CDR1 LNHDA and CDR2 SQIVND (reference sequence). V lost 7 bases and J 0 bases, leaving 10 bases between the germline ends. In DNA, the CDR3 is TGTGCCAGTAATCCTTATCTCTCTGGAAACACCATATATTTT. Translation gives CASNPYLSGNTIYF.

The rearrangement uses TRBV28 and TRBJ1-1; 12 bases agree with TRBD1. CDR1 and CDR2 from the germline V gene are MDHEN and SYDVKM. This CDR3 contains 19 residues. Unmatched junction bases numbered 14, after V lost 5 bases and J lost 1 base. The CDR3 DNA reads TGTGCCAGCAGTCCTCCCGTCCCGGGACAGGGGGCGAAGAACACTGAAGCTTTCTTT. This translates into CASSPPVPGQGAKNTEAFF.

This clone appeared a single time. The gene calls are TRBV9 and TRBJ2-3; 13 bases align to TRBD2. The CDR3 sequence is 15 residues long. The V segment lost 4 bases and the J segment 8 bases; nucleotides outside the gene matches: 7. CDR1 is SGDLS, CDR2 YYNGEE, per germline. The CDR3 DNA reads TGTGCCAGCAGCCCCCCACTAGCGGGAGGGGGTACGCAGTATTTT. Its translation: CASSPPLAGGGTQYF.

This clone was detected only once. The rearrangement links TRBV7-8 to TRBJ1-1, with D unresolved. CDR3 length equals 14 residues. Trimming cost V 1 base and J 4 bases, with 10 bases left between them. CDR1 is SGHVS, CDR2 FQNEAQ, per germline. The CDR3 region has the DNA TGTGCCAGCAGCTTAGGGGCATCGACCACTGAAGCTTTCTTT. Protein: CASSLGASTTEAFF.

The J gene is TRBJ2-7, the V gene TRBV11-2; 7 bases align to TRBD2. Germline assignment: CDR1 SGHAT and CDR2 FQNNGV. The junction had 4 bases not matched to a gene; V was cut back by 0 bases and J by 2 bases. The CDR3 has 15 amino acids. DNA of the CDR3: TGTGCCAGCAGCTTAGATGGAGGGAGGGCCTACGAGCAGTACTTC. Protein product: CASSLDGGRAYEQYF. Supplemented by reference TRBV11-2 and TRBJ2-7, the full variable domain reads EAGVAQSPRYKIIEKRQSVAFWCNPISGHATLYWYQQILGQGPKLLIQFQNNGVVDDSQLPKDRFSAERLKGVDSTLKIQPAKLEDSAVYLCASSLDGGRAYEQYFGPGTRLTVT.

The chain carries TRBV6-4 and TRBJ1-2; 7 bases line up with TRBD1. V was clipped by 5 bases and J by 3 bases; unmatched bases: 6. Germline V gives CDR1 MRHNA, CDR2 SNTAGT. This CDR3 has 14 residues. CDR3: CASSQDRNDYGYTF. As DNA, the CDR3 is TGTGCCAGCAGTCAGGACAGGAATGACTATGGCTACACCTTC.

This sequence joins TRBV7-8 and TRBJ1-5; D gene uncertain. This CDR3 region has 16 residues. CDR1 is SGHVS, CDR2 FQNEAQ, per germline. V was trimmed by 4 bases and J by 5 bases, leaving 18 bases between them. CDR3 protein: CASSSLRWVEDQPQHF. For the CDR3, the DNA is TGTGCCAGCAGCTCATTGAGGTGGGTGGAGGATCAGCCCCAGCATTTT.

The rearrangement links TRBV19 to TRBJ2-3; TRBD2 matches 7 bases. Losses at the gene ends were 3 bases for V and 4 bases for J; bases not matched to a gene: 4. The germline gives CDR1 LNHDA, CDR2 SQIVND (reference sequence). This CDR3 is built from 14 residues. Here the CDR3 DNA reads TGTGCCAGTAGTATGGGGAGGGCCCCAGATACGCAGTATTTT. Translated: CASSMGRAPDTQYF.

The chain couples TRBV18 to TRBJ2-1; 10 nucleotides match TRBD2. Losses at the gene ends were 5 bases for V and 4 bases for J; bases not matched to a gene: 5. This CDR3 is built from 15 residues. The germline V gene has CDR1 KGHSH and CDR2 LQKENI. Written as DNA, the CDR3 is TGTGCCAGCTCATCTAGCGGGAGAGGGTACAATGAGCAGTTCTTC. It encodes CASSSSGRGYNEQFF. The whole variable domain, remainder taken from reference TRBV18 and TRBJ2-1, is NAGVMQNPRHLVRRRGQEARLRCSPMKGHSHVYWYRQLPEEGLKFMVYLQKENIIDESGMPKERFSAEFPKEGPSILRIQQVVRGDSAAYFCASSSSGRGYNEQFFGPGTRLTVL.

This sequence joins TRBV7-3 and TRBJ2-7; a weak D match, TRBD2 (6 bases). Trimming removed 6 bases at V and 2 bases at J, with 11 bases between. This CDR3 has 13 amino acids. CDR1 and CDR2 from the germline V gene are SGHTA and FQGTGA. The CDR3 DNA sequence: TGTGCCAGCAGTATTAGCGGACCCTACGAGCAGTACTTC. Its translation: CASSISGPYEQYF.

The CDR3, as DNA: TGTGCCAGTACGCCCCTTGTACTCGGTATAGAGCCCCAGCATTTT. It codes for CASTPLVLGIEPQHF. This sequence joins TRBV19 and TRBJ1-5; unclear D gene. V gave up 7 bases and J gave up 8 bases, with 21 bases separating them. CDR1 is LNHDA and CDR2 is SQIVND in the germline V gene (reference sequence). The CDR3 is 15 amino acids. The whole variable domain, remainder taken from reference TRBV19 and TRBJ1-5, is DGGITQSPKYLFRKEGQNVTLSCEQNLNHDAMYWYRQDPGQGLRLIYYSQIVNDFQKGDIAEGYSVSREKKESFPLTVTSAQKNPTAFYLCASTPLVLGIEPQHFGDGTRLSIL.

The V gene is TRBV9, the J gene TRBJ2-7; D is possibly TRBD1 (6 bases). Germline values: CDR1 SGDLS, CDR2 YYNGEE. The CDR3 totals 16 residues. The ends were cut back, 4 bases at V and 2 bases at J, with 19 bases in the middle. The CDR3 DNA reads TGTGCCAGCAGCCCGACAGGAGTCGTGGGCACCTACGAGCAGTACTTC. Protein: CASSPTGVVGTYEQYF. Complete variable domain (other parts from reference TRBV9 and TRBJ2-7): DSGVTQTPKHLITATGQRVTLRCSPRSGDLSVYWYQQSLDQGLQFLIQYYNGEERAKGNILERFSAQQFPDLHSELNLSSLELGDSALYFCASSPTGVVGTYEQYFGPGTRLTVT.

This clone is a singleton in its sample. The rearrangement links TRBV10-3 to TRBJ2-7, with 7 positions matching TRBD1. The ends lost 7 bases at V and 3 bases at J; junction bases unmatched: 9. Germline assignment: CDR1 ENHRY and CDR2 SYGVKD. The CDR3 extends over 14 amino acids. The CDR3 DNA reads TGTGCCATCAATAGGGACAGCCAAATCTACGAGCAGTACTTC. Translated: CAINRDSQIYEQYF.

This chain links TRBV18 with TRBJ2-1, with D unresolved. This CDR3 spans 13 amino acids. Germline lookup yields CDR1 KGHSH and CDR2 LQKENI. The germline V and J ends were trimmed by 2 bases and 9 bases, with 11 bases remaining between them. CDR3 in amino acids: CASSPMAVSEQFF. The CDR3 DNA reads TGTGCCAGCTCACCAATGGCAGTAAGTGAGCAGTTCTTC.

The V call is TRBV19, the J call TRBJ2-1; D might be TRBD2 (6 bases). Deletions cut 7 bases from V and 7 bases from J, with 23 bases between. The CDR3 sequence is 16 residues long. Germline assignment: CDR1 LNHDA and CDR2 SQIVND (reference sequence). CDR3 DNA: TGTGCCAGTACCTATGGGTGGGGACTCCTAGGAAATGAGCAGTTCTTC. Protein sequence: CASTYGWGLLGNEQFF.

This chain links TRBV19 with TRBJ2-5; 7 bases fit TRBD2. CDR3 size: 13 residues. Per germline, CDR1 LNHDA and CDR2 SQIVND (reference sequence). V trimming: 5 bases; J trimming: 2 bases; junction bases outside the gene matches: 2. CDR3 amino acids: CASSSLAQETQYF. For the CDR3, the DNA is TGTGCCAGTAGTTCACTAGCGCAAGAGACCCAGTACTTC.

V gene TRBV29-1 combines with J gene TRBJ2-7; 7 nucleotides agree with TRBD1. The germline V gene has CDR1 SQVTM and CDR2 ANQGSEA. This CDR3 has 13 amino acids. V shed 5 bases, J shed 5 bases, and the junction held 9 bases outside the gene matches. The CDR3 DNA is TGCAGCGTTCAAGGGCAGGGGGTCCACGAGCAGTACTTC. This translates into CSVQGQGVHEQYF.